This T cell receptor (beta chain) was captured by sequencing in a study of blood T cell repertoires in COVID-19. V was clipped by 2 bases and J by 2 bases, with 19 bases between them. The V gene's germline CDR1 is MGHRA and CDR2 YSYEKL. This CDR3 is built from 18 residues. Authors' analysis steps: Quantification of nucleated cells was approximated via reference gene primer amplification. Assay used: immunoSEQ multiplex PCR; TCRdb lists only in-frame clones, some missing. The DNA was the basis for D and trimming; V, J and clone size are from that table. The sample has tens of thousands of clones; approximately 90% are singletons.

The clonotype comes from a human donor with active COVID-19. The donor label of this sample is uncertain. The chain combines TRBV4-1 with TRBJ1-3; no definite D call. Material: peripheral blood. CDR3 sequence (DNA): TGCGCCAGCAGCCAATGGGGAAGCGAGGGTAACCCTGGAAACACCATATATTTT. Its protein is CASSQWGSEGNPGNTIYF.